A single sample gave rise to the 26 T cell receptor beta chains below, sequenced in a study of tumor-infiltrating lymphocytes in primary liver carcinoma. Total RNA (approximately 450 ng) served as template for TCR beta cDNA synthesis primed by a constant-region primer. Nested multiplex PCR, run for three rounds with slightly modified ARM-PCR, yielded TCR beta libraries. Two initial PCR rounds of about 11 cycles each paired TRBV1-TRBV30 forward primers with a C-beta reverse primer. TCRdb used MiXCR to reprocess the multiplex PCR reads, holding one entry per CDR3 protein. The sample includes approximately 110,000 distinct CDR3 sequences, around 64% of them seen just once. The source material, about 19-30 mg of unsorted bulk tissue, was used to co-extract RNA and DNA. Sequenced input: liver tumor tissue from sampling region 3. Subset reported: tumor region T3, left-lateral pole. The receptor set was obtained from an older woman with primary liver carcinoma and hepatitis B virus infection.

This clonotype was picked up a small number of times. Given the absence of the conserved phenylalanine or tryptophan at the CDR3 end, a read error is likely. The gene calls are TRBV11-1 and TRBJ2-4; TRBD2 aligns across 13 bases. In germline, CDR1 is SGHAT, CDR2 FQDESV (reference sequence). The CDR3 extends over 17 amino acids. The CDR3 DNA follows: TGTGCGAGCAGCTTTCCCGGGACTAGCGGGACCAAAAACATTCAGTACCTC. Protein sequence: CASSFPGTSGTKNIQYL.

V is TRBV11-3 and J is TRBJ2-3, with TRBD2 matching 7 bases. Germline assignment: CDR1 SGHNT and CDR2 YENEEA. Trimming took 7 bases from V and 0 from J; bases not matched to a gene: 7. CDR3 length: 15 residues. The CDR3 DNA is TGTGCCAGCAACCTGGGACTAACCAGCACAGATACGCAGTATTTT. It is translated as CASNLGLTSTDTQYF.

Concerning this clonotype itself: Being one base from a much bigger clone, this may be a read error. This rearrangement joins TRBV10-3 to TRBJ2-7; tentatively, D is TRBD1 or TRBD2 (5 bases each). From germline, CDR1 is ENHRY and CDR2 SYGVKD. The CDR3 totals 14 residues. The CDR3 here is CATDSKSGTYERYF. The CDR3 DNA follows: TGTGCCACCGACTCTAAATCAGGGACCTACGAGCGGTACTTC.

At least ten counts were recorded for this clonotype. The genes are TRBV6-1 and TRBJ2-3, with a weak D call TRBD2 (5 bases). V lost 4 bases and J lost 1, with 18 bases in between. The CDR3 totals 17 residues. Germline CDR1 MNHNS, CDR2 SASEGT. CDR3 protein: CASSAQDGNGGTDTQYF. The CDR3 bases are TGTGCCAGCAGTGCCCAAGACGGGAACGGGGGCACAGATACGCAGTATTTT.

This clonotype was detected many times. The chain is built from TRBV6-1 and TRBJ1-1, with D possibly being TRBD1 (6 bases). Germline V gene data show CDR1 as MNHNS and CDR2 as SASEGT. The length of the CDR3 is 13 residues. Trimming cost V 6 bases and J 4 bases, with 12 bases left between them. The CDR3 DNA sequence: TGTGCCAGCAGCAACAGGGAATTCACTGAAGCTTTCTTT. It encodes CASSNREFTEAFF.

Points on this clonotype: This may come from a read error, since a much larger clone is one base off. The chain recombines TRBV14 with TRBJ1-6; D is ambiguous. From germline, CDR1 is SGHDN and CDR2 FVKESK. This CDR3 spans 14 amino acids. The DNA of the CDR3 is TGTGCCAGGAGCCGCGGACTCTATAATTCACCCCTCCACTTT. Translating it yields CARSRGLYNSPLHF.

This clonotype was found many times. The rearrangement links TRBV4-2 to TRBJ2-1; tentatively, D is TRBD2 (5 bases). This CDR3 is 16 amino acids long. Germline V lookup: CDR1 LGHNA, CDR2 YNFKEQ. V was trimmed by 4 bases and J by 7 bases, leaving 20 bases between them. The DNA for the CDR3 is TGTGCCAGCAGCCGGGTGGGGAGTGGAAGCGATAATGAGCAGTTCTTC. It encodes CASSRVGSGSDNEQFF.

Turning to this clonotype: One junction end does not reproduce the germline sequence, and a read error may be involved. V usage is TRBV11-3 and J usage is TRBJ2-7; the D gene is possibly TRBD2 (6 bases). This CDR3 contains 16 residues. Per the germline V gene, CDR1 is SGHNT and CDR2 is YENEEA. The CDR3 DNA sequence: TGTGCCAACATCTTCGCCAGGGACGGGAGCCCCTACGTGCAGTACTTC. It encodes CANIFARDGSPYVQYF. Complete variable domain (other parts from reference TRBV11-3 and TRBJ2-7): EAGVVQSPRYKIIEKKQPVAFWCNPISGHNTLYWYLQNLGQGPELLIRYENEEAVDDSQLPKDRFSAERLKGVDSTLKIQPAELGDSAVYLCANIFARDGSPYVQYFGPGTRLTVT.

This clonotype has a count of ten or more. The chain recombines TRBV6-1 with TRBJ2-6, with D uncertain. Germline CDR1 reads MNHNS; CDR2 reads SASEGT. Trimming took 6 bases from V and 0 from J, leaving 3 bases between them. The CDR3 has 13 amino acids. The CDR3 nucleotides read TGTGCCAGCAGGGACTCTGGGGCCAACGTCCTGACTTTC. Translation gives CASRDSGANVLTF.

Turning to this clonotype: This clone may be a read error of a much larger clone one base away. The chain links TRBV5-1 to TRBJ1-4, with no clear D. This CDR3 is 12 amino acids long. The germline gives CDR1 SGHRS, CDR2 YFSETQ. Written as DNA, the CDR3 is TGCGCCGGCAGCGATTACAGAGAAAAACTGTTTTTT. It yields the protein CAGSDYREKLFF.

About this clonotype: An end of the junction does not agree with germline; a read error may underlie this. This chain uses TRBV11-2 with TRBJ2-7; D is tentatively TRBD1 or TRBD2 (5 bases each). The CDR3 totals 16 residues. Germline CDR1 SGHAT, CDR2 FQNNGV. CDR3 residues: CASRLASGAGGYGQYF. The CDR3 DNA is TGTGCCAGCAGGTTAGCGTCTGGGGCAGGAGGCTACGGGCAGTACTTC.

Concerning this clonotype itself: Given the absence of the conserved phenylalanine or tryptophan at the CDR3 end, a read error is likely. V is TRBV11-2 and J is TRBJ1-1, with 8 positions matching TRBD1. Germline lookup yields CDR1 SGHAT and CDR2 FQNNGV. The CDR3 extends over 15 amino acids. With 5 bases clipped from V and 6 bases from J, the junction kept 11 bases outside the gene matches. CDR3: CASSRGQGASSEAFL. The CDR3 DNA reads TGTGCCAGCAGCCGCGGACAGGGAGCGTCGTCTGAAGCTTTCTTA.

For this clonotype: With a much larger clone just one base away, this may be a read error. The rearrangement links TRBV5-6 to TRBJ2-5; D remains unclear. The CDR3 is 15 residues long. In germline, CDR1 is SGHDT, CDR2 YYEEEE. The V gene lost 1 base and the J gene lost 3 bases, with 13 bases spanning the gap. CDR3 sequence (DNA): TGTGCCAGCAGCTTGTATAGGGTGGGAAAAGAGACCCAGTACTTC. This sequence encodes CASSLYRVGKETQYF. Full variable domain (missing parts from reference TRBV5-6 and TRBJ2-5): DAGVTQSPTHLIKTRGQQVTLRCSPKSGHDTVSWYQQALGQGPQFIFQYYEEEERQRGNFPDRFSGHQFPNYSSELNVNALLLGDSALYLCASSLYRVGKETQYFGPGTRLLVL.

As for this clonotype: A junction end diverges from the germline sequence, so it may reflect a read error. J is TRBJ1-5 and V is TRBV11-2; D gene uncertain. The CDR3 consists of 13 residues. Germline-derived CDR1 and CDR2 are SGHAT and FQNNGV. The CDR3 region has the DNA TGTGCCAGCAGCTTAACGAATAGTCAGCCCAAGCATTTT. Its protein product is CASSLTNSQPKHF.

This clonotype occurred a few times. This clone may be a read error of a much larger clone one base away. This chain links TRBV5-1 with TRBJ2-3; 8 nucleotides align to TRBD1. V lost 0 bases and J lost 3; bases outside the gene matches: 6. The V gene's germline CDR1 is SGHRS and CDR2 YFSETQ. The CDR3 has 16 amino acids. The CDR3 sequence is CASSLVVDRGTDTQYF. CDR3 nucleotides: TGCGCCAGCAGCTTGGTCGTTGACAGGGGTACAGATACGCAGTATTTT.

This clonotype was counted at least ten times. The CDR3 DNA sequence: TGCAGCGTTGTAAGGGGTTGGAACAATGAGCAGTTCTTC. Its protein product is CSVVRGWNNEQFF. This sequence joins TRBV29-1 and TRBJ2-1, with a possible D match to TRBD1 (5 bases). Trimming took off 4 bases at V and 5 bases at J, with 12 bases between the two ends. CDR1 and CDR2 (germline): SQVTM, ANQGSEA. The CDR3 sequence is 13 residues long.

To note about this clonotype: One end of the junction is discordant with germline, which a read error may explain. V gene TRBV11-2 combines with J gene TRBJ2-2; the D gene could be TRBD1 or TRBD2 (6 bases each). Germline values: CDR1 SGHAT, CDR2 FQNNGV. This CDR3 region has 13 residues. DNA for the CDR3: TGTGCCAGCAGCTTAGATAGGACTGGGGGGCCGTGTTTT. Amino acid sequence: CASSLDRTGGPCF.

This clonotype was seen repeatedly, ten times or more. The chain links TRBV28 to TRBJ1-2; D is possibly TRBD1 (5 bases). Germline V gene data show CDR1 as MDHEN and CDR2 as SYDVKM. V dropped 5 bases and J dropped 7 bases, with 8 bases sitting between them. There are 11 residues in the CDR3. The CDR3 DNA reads as TGTGCCAGCAGTAAAGGGGCTGGCTACACCTTC. As protein: CASSKGAGYTF.

Notes on this clonotype: Likely a read error: the CDR3 ends without its conserved phenylalanine or tryptophan. The chain recombines TRBV12-3 or TRBV12-4 with TRBJ1-5; D uncertain. There are 13 residues in the CDR3. Trimming pared 0 bases from V and 8 bases from J, leaving 8 bases between. The CDR3: CASSLAGGEPQHL. For the CDR3, the DNA is TGTGCCAGCAGTTTAGCGGGTGGGGAGCCCCAGCATCTC.

Sample share makes this clonotype medium-sized. The chain joins TRBV11-2 to TRBJ2-1; D unclear. Deletions cut 2 bases from V and 5 bases from J, with 10 bases between. The CDR3 sequence is 14 residues long. Germline CDR1 SGHAT, CDR2 FQNNGV. As DNA, the CDR3 is TGTGCCAGCAGCTTAAGGTGGCGGAACAATGAGCAGTTCTTC. Protein product: CASSLRWRNNEQFF.

Worth noting for this clonotype: As the CDR3 is not closed by the conserved phenylalanine or tryptophan, this likely results from a read error. The rearrangement joins TRBV7-9 to TRBJ2-6; D not certain. V was trimmed by 6 bases and J by 6 bases, leaving 12 bases between them. In germline, CDR1 is SEHNR, CDR2 FQNEAQ (reference sequence). The CDR3 totals 14 residues. The CDR3: CASSLVAKANVLTL. The CDR3 coding sequence is TGTGCCAGCAGTCTGGTGGCGAAGGCCAACGTCCTGACTCTC.

The chain is built from TRBV7-2 and TRBJ2-1, with D unresolved. This CDR3 is built from 15 residues. Trimming stripped 4 bases from V and 3 bases from J, with 13 bases between. Germline V gene data show CDR1 as SGHTA and CDR2 as FQGNSA. CDR3 protein: CASSSTPNYYNEQFF. CDR3 DNA: TGTGCCAGCAGCTCGACACCGAACTACTACAATGAGCAGTTCTTC.

This clonotype was detected only a few times. CDR3 amino acids: CASRIAGGREQFF. The CDR3 bases are TGTGCCAGCAGGATAGCGGGAGGTAGGGAGCAGTTCTTC. This rearrangement joins TRBV12-3 or TRBV12-4 to TRBJ2-1; 10 positions agree with TRBD2. With 6 bases clipped from V and 10 bases from J, the junction kept 6 bases outside the gene matches. The CDR3 sequence is 13 residues long.

Regarding this clonotype: The CDR3 carries no conserved terminal phenylalanine or tryptophan, so it likely arises from a read error. The V gene is TRBV7-9, the J gene TRBJ2-1, with a possible D match to TRBD1 (5 bases). CDR1 and CDR2 (germline): SEHNR, FQNEAQ (reference sequence). The CDR3 contains 15 residues. The V gene lost 4 bases and the J gene lost 12 bases, with 22 bases spanning the gap. CDR3 DNA: TGTGCCAGCAGCTCCCCGTTCGACAGCCCCGATGGGCAGTTCCTC. Its protein product is CASSSPFDSPDGQFL.

About this clonotype itself: A much larger clone sits a single nucleotide away, making a read error possible. The gene calls are TRBV29-1 and TRBJ2-3; 7 positions agree with TRBD2. This CDR3 has 15 residues. CDR1 is SQVTM and CDR2 is ANQGSEA in the germline V gene. After removal of 4 bases from V and 0 bases from J, the junction contained 7 bases not matched to a gene. The CDR3 here is CSVAAGTDSTDTQYF. CDR3 bases: TGCAGCGTTGCAGCGGGGACGGACAGCACAGATACGCAGTATTTT.

This clonotype was counted only a few times. The chain carries TRBV6-1 and TRBJ2-7; 8 nucleotides match TRBD2. Germline values: CDR1 MNHNS, CDR2 SASEGT. This CDR3 is built from 13 residues. The V gene end was trimmed by 7 bases and the J gene end by 8 bases; junction bases not matched to a gene: 10. In nucleotides, the CDR3 is TGTGCCAGCACTCCCGGACTAGCAGTTCAGCAGTACTTC. Amino acid sequence: CASTPGLAVQQYF.